Listed here are 7 T cell receptor beta chains from one sample, sequenced in a study of blood T cell repertoires in COVID-19. The table came from immunoSEQ multiplex PCR; TCRdb's copy has only in-frame clones and leaves some out. Of about 250,000 clones in the sample, 80% to 90% were seen once. Sequencing was performed on PBMCs or T cells enriched from blood (not recorded which). These receptor sequences come from a woman under 30 who had recovered from COVID-19.

This rearrangement joins TRBV25-1 to TRBJ1-1, with 8 bases fitting TRBD1. This CDR3 spans 14 amino acids. V dropped 3 bases and J dropped 11; count of bases not matched to a gene: 11. The V gene's germline CDR1 is MGHDK and CDR2 SYGVNS. The CDR3 sequence is CASSDGTGPFMAFF. The CDR3 DNA sequence: TGTGCCAGCAGTGACGGGACAGGTCCTTTTATGGCTTTCTTT. Using reference TRBV25-1 and TRBJ1-1 for the parts outside the CDR3, the full variable domain is EADIYQTPRYLVIGTGKKITLECSQTMGHDKMYWYQQDPGMELHLIHYSYGVNSTEKGDLSSESTVSRIRTEHFPLTLESARPSHTSQYLCASSDGTGPFMAFFGQGTRLTVV.

This sequence joins TRBV2 and TRBJ1-6; D possibly corresponds to TRBD1 (5 bases). Trimming removed 2 bases at V and 10 bases at J, with 12 bases between. The CDR3 runs to 14 residues. Per germline, CDR1 SNHLY and CDR2 FYNNEI. CDR3 nucleotides: TGTGCCAGCAGTGAACGGGGGGTGGGATCACCCCTCCACTTT. Protein product: CASSERGVGSPLHF.

The chain carries TRBV3-1 (or the pseudogene TRBV3-2) and TRBJ2-7, with D perhaps matching TRBD2 (5 bases). Trimming cost V 1 base and J 6 bases, with 7 bases left between them. The germline gives CDR1 LGHDT, CDR2 YNNKEL (reference sequence). This CDR3 has 12 amino acids. The CDR3 nucleotides are TGTGCCAGCAGCCAAGTCGAGGGCGAGCAGTACTTC. Its protein product is CASSQVEGEQYF.

This clone is a singleton in its sample. J is TRBJ1-2 and V is TRBV6-1; TRBD1 matches 10 bases. Germline assignment: CDR1 MNHNS and CDR2 SASEGT. V lost 3 bases to trimming and J lost 7 bases; unmatched junction nucleotides: 5. This CDR3 has 14 residues. CDR3 loop: CASSESGQGFGYTF. The CDR3 DNA follows: TGTGCCAGCAGTGAGTCGGGACAGGGGTTTGGCTACACCTTC.

This clone was recorded only once. J is TRBJ1-5 and V is TRBV30; D is undetermined. Germline-derived CDR1 and CDR2 are GTSNPN and SVGIG (reference sequence). This CDR3 contains 14 residues. Trimming took 2 bases from V and 0 from J, leaving 8 bases between them. CDR3 sequence reads: CAWSFAVSNQPQHF. The CDR3, as DNA: TGTGCCTGGAGTTTCGCGGTTAGCAATCAGCCCCAGCATTTT. Variable domain in full (rest from reference TRBV30 and TRBJ1-5): SQTIHQWPATLVQPVGSPLSLECTVEGTSNPNLYWYRQAAGRGLQLLFYSVGIGQISSEVPQNLSASRPQDRQFILSSKKLLLSDSGFYLCAWSFAVSNQPQHFGDGTRLSIL.

This chain joins TRBV9 and TRBJ2-1; TRBD2 matches at 14 bases. V shed 0 bases and J 9 bases; nucleotides not matched to a gene: 8. Germline V gene sequence: CDR1 SGDLS, CDR2 YYNGEE. The CDR3 covers 17 residues. CDR3 sequence: CASSVVEGLAGVSEQFF. The CDR3 coding sequence is TGTGCCAGCAGCGTAGTTGAGGGACTAGCGGGGGTATCTGAGCAGTTCTTC.

This chain connects TRBV6-1 to TRBJ1-6, with a weak D call TRBD1 (6 bases). Trimming shortened V by 0 bases and J by 7 bases, and 13 bases separated the two germline ends. Per the germline V gene, CDR1 is MNHNS and CDR2 is SASEGT. This CDR3 contains 16 residues. The CDR3 coding sequence is TGTGCCAGCAGTGAAGCGGCAGGGGCTAACAATTCACCCCTCCACTTT. It specifies CASSEAAGANNSPLHF.